The 2 T cell receptor beta chains reported below all come from one sample, sequenced in a study of molecular identifiers for immune sequencing clone quantification. TCRdb re-called the PCR reads through MiXCR, storing one row per CDR3 protein. This sample has about 500,000 distinct CDR3 sequences; approximately 25% occur once, and the top ten carry around 0.76%. The sequencing sample was made of naive CD8+ T cells from blood, with Jurkat cell RNA spiked in. The subset was: FACS-sorted CD8+CD4-CCR7+CD45RA+ naive T cells. These receptors originate from a human donor in good health. Some libraries in this study had Jurkat cell RNA spiked in.

This clonotype was picked up a small number of times. This chain connects TRBV4-1 to TRBJ2-1; TRBD2 agrees at 13 bases. The CDR3 consists of 18 residues. V was pared by 6 bases and J by 3 bases, with 11 bases of the junction left unmatched. The germline CDR1 and CDR2 sequences are MGHRA and YSYEKL. CDR3 sequence reads: CASSPGTSGDPHYNEQFF. The CDR3 DNA follows: TGCGCCAGCAGTCCCGGGACTAGCGGGGATCCTCACTACAATGAGCAGTTCTTC.

The sample holds many counts of this clonotype. CDR3 amino acids: CASSPDRGLETQYF. CDR3 nucleotides: TGTGCCAGCAGTCCGGACAGGGGGCTGGAGACCCAGTACTTC. J is TRBJ2-5 and V is TRBV2; 11 nucleotides agree with TRBD1. The V gene's germline CDR1 is SNHLY and CDR2 FYNNEI. Unmatched junction bases numbered 4, after V lost 5 bases and J lost 5 bases. The CDR3 length is 14 residues.